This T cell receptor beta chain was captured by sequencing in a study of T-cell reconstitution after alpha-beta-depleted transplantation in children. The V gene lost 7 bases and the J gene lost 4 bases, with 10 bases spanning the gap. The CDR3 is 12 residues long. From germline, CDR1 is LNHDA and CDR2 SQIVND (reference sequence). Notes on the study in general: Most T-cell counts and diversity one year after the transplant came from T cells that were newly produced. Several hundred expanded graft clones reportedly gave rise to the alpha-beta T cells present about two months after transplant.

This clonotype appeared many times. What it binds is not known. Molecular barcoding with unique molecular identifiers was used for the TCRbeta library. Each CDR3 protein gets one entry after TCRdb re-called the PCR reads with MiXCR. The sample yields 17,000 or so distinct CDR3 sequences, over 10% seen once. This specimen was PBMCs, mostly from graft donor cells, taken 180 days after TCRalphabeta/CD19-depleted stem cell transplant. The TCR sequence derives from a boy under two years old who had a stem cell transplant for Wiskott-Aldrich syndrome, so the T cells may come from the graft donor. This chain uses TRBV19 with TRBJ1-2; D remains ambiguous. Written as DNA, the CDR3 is TGTGCCAGTATGCGGGAGAGCTATGGCTACACCTTC. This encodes CASMRESYGYTF.